The clone carrying this T cell receptor beta chain was seen more than once but under ten times. Its target is unknown. The data are from a study of blood T cells in healthy people across ages. A J-beta primer mix and a sample-barcoded 5' primer were used in a second PCR of about 7 to 12 cycles. TCRdb re-called the 5' RACE reads through MiXCR, storing one row per CDR3 protein. The sample includes approximately 1,000,000 distinct CDR3 sequences, 35% to 40% seen only once; the top ten take roughly 14%. Between the trimmed V and J ends, which lost 6 bases and 6 bases, there was a span of 6 bases. CDR3 size: 11 residues. The extraction recovered at least 5.5 micrograms of total RNA per sample. Study-wide findings and caveats: With naive T cell percentage, TCR beta diversity showed a strong correlation.

Sequencing used blood. V is TRBV12-3 or TRBV12-4 and J is TRBJ2-1; a possible D gene is TRBD2 (5 bases). This receptor was taken from a man in his late teens or twenties in good health. The CDR3 DNA reads TGTGCCAGCAGACTAGTCAATGAGCAGTTCTTC. Amino acids: CASRLVNEQFF.